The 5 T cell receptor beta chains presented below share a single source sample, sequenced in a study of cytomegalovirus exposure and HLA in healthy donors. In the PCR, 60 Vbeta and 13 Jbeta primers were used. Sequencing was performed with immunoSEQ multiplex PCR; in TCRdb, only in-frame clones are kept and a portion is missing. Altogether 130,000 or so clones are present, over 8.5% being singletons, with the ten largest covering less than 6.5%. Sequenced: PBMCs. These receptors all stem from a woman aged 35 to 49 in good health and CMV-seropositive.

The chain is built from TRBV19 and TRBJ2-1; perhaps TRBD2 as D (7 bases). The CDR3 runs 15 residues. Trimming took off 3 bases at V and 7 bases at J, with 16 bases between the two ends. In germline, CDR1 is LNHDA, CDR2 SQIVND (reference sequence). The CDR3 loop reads CASSISGGLGNEQFF. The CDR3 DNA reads TGTGCCAGTAGTATTTCCGGGGGGCTTGGAAATGAGCAGTTCTTC. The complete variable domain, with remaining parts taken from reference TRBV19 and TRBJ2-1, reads DGGITQSPKYLFRKEGQNVTLSCEQNLNHDAMYWYRQDPGQGLRLIYYSQIVNDFQKGDIAEGYSVSREKKESFPLTVTSAQKNPTAFYLCASSISGGLGNEQFFGPGTRLTVL.

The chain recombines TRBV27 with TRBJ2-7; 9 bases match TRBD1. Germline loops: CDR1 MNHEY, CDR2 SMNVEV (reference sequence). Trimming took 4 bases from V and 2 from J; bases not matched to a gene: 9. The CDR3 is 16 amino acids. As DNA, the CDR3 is TGTGCCAGCAGTTCGGACAGGGGTTCCTCCACCTACGAGCAGTACTTC. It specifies CASSSDRGSSTYEQYF.

The CDR3 DNA reads as TGTGCCAGCAGAAGTAGGGACAGGGGGCGAACAGATACGCAGTATTTT. Translation gives CASRSRDRGRTDTQYF. The chain uses TRBV28 and TRBJ2-3; 12 positions agree with TRBD1. This CDR3 comprises 16 residues. CDR1 and CDR2 from the germline V gene are MDHEN and SYDVKM. Trimming cost V 6 bases and J 3 bases; bases outside gene matches: 7. Combining the CDR3 with reference TRBV28 and TRBJ2-3 gives the whole variable domain DVKVTQSSRYLVKRTGEKVFLECVQDMDHENMFWYRQDPGLGLRLIYFSYDVKMKEKGDIPEGYSVSREKKERFSLILESASTNQTSMYLCASRSRDRGRTDTQYFGPGTRLTVL.

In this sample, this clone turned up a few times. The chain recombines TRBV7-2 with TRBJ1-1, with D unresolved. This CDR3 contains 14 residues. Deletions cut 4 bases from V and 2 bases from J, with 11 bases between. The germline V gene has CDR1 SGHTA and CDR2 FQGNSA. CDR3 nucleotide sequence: TGTGCCAGCAGCTCTTGGGAGGGCAACACTGAAGCTTTCTTT. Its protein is CASSSWEGNTEAFF.

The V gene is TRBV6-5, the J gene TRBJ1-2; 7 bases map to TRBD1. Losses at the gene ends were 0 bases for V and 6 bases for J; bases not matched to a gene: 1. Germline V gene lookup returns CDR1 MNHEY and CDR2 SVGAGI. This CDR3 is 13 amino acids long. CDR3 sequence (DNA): TGTGCCAGCAGTTACTCGGGGACAGATGGCTACACCTTC. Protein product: CASSYSGTDGYTF.